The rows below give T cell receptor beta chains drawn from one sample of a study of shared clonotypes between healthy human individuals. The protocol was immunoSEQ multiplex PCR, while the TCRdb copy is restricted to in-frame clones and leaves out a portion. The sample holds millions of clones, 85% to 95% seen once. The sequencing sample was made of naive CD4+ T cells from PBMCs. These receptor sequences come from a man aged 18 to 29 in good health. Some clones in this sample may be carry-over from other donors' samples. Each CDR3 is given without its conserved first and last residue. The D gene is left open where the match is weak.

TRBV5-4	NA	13	ASRRTPREIGSAF
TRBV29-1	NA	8	SVAYNEQF
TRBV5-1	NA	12	ASSPQGGGNTIY
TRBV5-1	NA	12	ASSLAGVLNTQY
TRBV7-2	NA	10	ASSLAFREQY
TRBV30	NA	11	AWMPQGFYEQY
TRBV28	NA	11	ASSLSGVGEQY
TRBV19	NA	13	ASSPHRATNEKLF
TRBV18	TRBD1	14	ASSPKGQGSTDTQY
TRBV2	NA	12	ASSDQGEAYEQY
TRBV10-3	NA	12	AISESGVGNTIY
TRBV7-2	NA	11	ASSSQGNTEAF
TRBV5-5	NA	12	ASSLDPGRYEQY
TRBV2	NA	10	ASSQEGGELF
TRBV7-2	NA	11	ASSLKPGDGYT
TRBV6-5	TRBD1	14	ASSYSFSGGVYEQY